A selection of T cell receptor beta chains follows, all from one sample in a study of shared clonotypes between healthy human individuals. Measured with immunoSEQ multiplex PCR; TCRdb has only the in-frame clones, and not every one. The sample holds 1.4 million or so clones, about 98.5% seen once. Source material: naive CD4+ T cells sorted from blood. Receptor source: a man aged 30-40 years in good health. Each CDR3 is given with its conserved first and last residue. D genes are given only for firm matches. The size entry is marked missing in some rows and otherwise reads once, few, many or a size class.

size	D	V	J	CDR3	DNA
.	TRBD1	TRBV4-1	TRBJ1-3	CASSQVQGAGNTIYF	TGCGCCAGCAGCCAAGTTCAGGGGGCTGGAAACACCATATATTTT
.	TRBD1	TRBV6-1	TRBJ1-5	CASSQQGASNQPQHF	TGTGCCAGCAGCCAACAGGGGGCAAGCAATCAGCCCCAGCATTTT
.	.	TRBV18	TRBJ1-2	CASSPRAQEGYTF	TGTGCCAGCTCACCACGGGCACAGGAGGGCTACACCTTC
.	TRBD1	TRBV4-2	TRBJ2-3	CASSQDWGQGAYPDTQYF	TGTGCCAGCAGCCAAGATTGGGGACAGGGGGCCTACCCAGATACGCAGTATTTT
.	.	TRBV6-1	TRBJ2-2	CASSELTGAAGELFF	TGTGCCAGCAGTGAACTAACGGGAGCAGCCGGGGAGCTGTTTTTT
.	.	TRBV28	TRBJ2-7	CASRIDWNSYEQYF	TGTGCCAGCAGGATAGACTGGAACTCCTACGAGCAGTACTTC
.	.	TRBV7-2	TRBJ2-5	CASSLDREETQYF	TGTGCCAGCAGCTTAGACAGGGAAGAGACCCAGTACTTC
.	.	TRBV5-8	TRBJ2-7	CASSWWGYEQYF	TGTGCCAGCAGCTGGTGGGGTTACGAGCAGTACTTC
.	.	TRBV6-1	TRBJ1-2	CASSEAGTAGYTF	TGTGCCAGCAGTGAAGCGGGGACCGCGGGCTACACCTTC
.	.	TRBV28	TRBJ2-7	CASSEAVLYEQYF	TGTGCCAGCAGCGAAGCGGTTTTATACGAGCAGTACTTC
.	TRBD2	TRBV9	TRBJ2-7	CASSPGLAGGYEQYF	TGTGCCAGCAGCCCGGGACTAGCGGGGGGGTACGAGCAGTACTTC
.	.	TRBV11-2	TRBJ2-3	CASSLAGTDTQYF	TGTGCCAGCAGCTTGGCAGGCACAGATACGCAGTATTTT
.	.	TRBV18	TRBJ2-7	CASSLGTSPYEQYF	TGTGCCAGCTCTCTCGGGACTTCACCCTACGAGCAGTACTTC
.	TRBD1	TRBV11-2	TRBJ2-3	CASTVFLGQVSDTQYF	TGTGCCAGCACCGTTTTCCTGGGACAGGTATCAGATACGCAGTATTTT
.	.	TRBV19	TRBJ2-1	CASRPPGQNSYNEQFF	TGTGCCAGTAGACCTCCCGGACAGAACTCCTACAATGAGCAGTTCTTC
.	.	TRBV9	TRBJ1-4	CASSVVGGVEEKLFF	TGTGCCAGCAGCGTAGTCGGGGGCGTGGAAGAAAAACTGTTTTTT
.	TRBD2	TRBV27	TRBJ2-7	CASSLRLADNYEQYF	TGTGCCAGCAGTTTACGACTAGCCGATAACTACGAGCAGTACTTC
.	.	TRBV28	TRBJ1-5	CASSLQGGVDQPQHF	TGTGCCAGCAGTCTTCAGGGCGGCGTTGATCAGCCCCAGCATTTT
once	.	TRBV18	TRBJ2-5	CASSPLLQATQETQYF	TGTGCCAGCTCACCACTGTTACAGGCAACACAAGAGACCCAGTACTTC
.	.	TRBV29-1	TRBJ1-2	CSAQPGPPGYGYTF	TGCAGCGCCCAACCGGGACCCCCTGGGTATGGCTACACCTTC
.	.	TRBV5-1	TRBJ2-5	CASSLAPGETQYF	TGCGCCAGCAGCTTAGCCCCAGGGGAGACCCAGTACTTC
.	.	TRBV27	TRBJ1-5	CASSPLDSYSNQPQHF	TGTGCCAGCAGTCCACTGGACAGTTATAGCAATCAGCCCCAGCATTTT
.	.	TRBV4-2	TRBJ2-3	CASSLTSLTDTQYF	TGTGCCAGCAGCCTCACCTCCCTCACAGATACGCAGTATTTT
.	.	TRBV11-2	TRBJ2-1	CASSPREISSYNEQFF	TGTGCCAGCAGCCCTAGGGAGATCTCGTCCTACAATGAGCAGTTCTTC
.	.	TRBV18	TRBJ2-7	CASSRARTALYGEQYF	TGTGCCAGCTCACGCGCCAGGACAGCCCTCTATGGTGAGCAGTACTTC
.	TRBD1	TRBV7-2	TRBJ1-5	CASSLTGKGNQPQHF	TGTGCCAGCAGCCTGACAGGGAAGGGCAATCAGCCCCAGCATTTT
.	.	TRBV6-5	TRBJ1-1	CASSYSWNTEAFF	TGTGCCAGCAGTTACTCGTGGAACACTGAAGCTTTCTTT
once	TRBD2	TRBV4-1	TRBJ2-1	CASSQVFASGNNEQFF	TGCGCCAGCAGCCAAGTCTTTGCTAGCGGGAACAATGAGCAGTTCTTC
.	.	TRBV19	TRBJ2-7	CASSIRGPDYEQYF	TGTGCCAGTAGTATCAGGGGCCCAGACTACGAGCAGTACTTC
once	TRBD1	TRBV11-2	TRBJ2-7	CASSLGTGAGYWTYEQYF	TGTGCCAGCAGCTTAGGGACAGGGGCCGGGTATTGGACCTACGAGCAGTACTTC
.	.	TRBV27	TRBJ1-2	CASRDVLNYGYTF	TGTGCCAGCAGAGATGTCCTGAACTATGGCTACACCTTC
.	TRBD1	TRBV15	TRBJ2-5	CATSSQGGGETQYF	TGTGCCACCAGCTCACAGGGGGGAGGAGAGACCCAGTACTTC
.	.	TRBV19	TRBJ2-3	CASSWANTDTQYF	TGTGCCAGTAGTTGGGCCAACACAGATACGCAGTATTTT